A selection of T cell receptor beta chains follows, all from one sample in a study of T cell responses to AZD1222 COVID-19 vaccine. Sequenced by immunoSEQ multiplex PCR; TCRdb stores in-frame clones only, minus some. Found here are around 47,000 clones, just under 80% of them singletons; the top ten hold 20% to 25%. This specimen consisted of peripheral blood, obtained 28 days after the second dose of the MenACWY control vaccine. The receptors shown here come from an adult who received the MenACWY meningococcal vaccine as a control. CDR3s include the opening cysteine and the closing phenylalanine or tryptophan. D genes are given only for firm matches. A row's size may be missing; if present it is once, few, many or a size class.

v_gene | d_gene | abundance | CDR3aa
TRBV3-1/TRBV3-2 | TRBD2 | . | CASSLPGRRYNEQFF
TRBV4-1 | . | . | CASSQAQGLINEKLFF
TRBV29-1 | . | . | CSVDLYSTDTQYF
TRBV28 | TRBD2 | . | CASILSGAPGGEQYF
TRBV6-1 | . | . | CASSEAVGTVGYEQYF
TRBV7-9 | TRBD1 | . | CASSPGTASNSPLHF
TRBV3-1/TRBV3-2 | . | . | CASSQVVQVLSTDTQYF
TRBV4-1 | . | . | CASSQVGTANYGYTF
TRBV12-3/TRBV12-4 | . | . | CASSLVSGEAFF
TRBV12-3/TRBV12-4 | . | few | CASSFHGRDTQYF